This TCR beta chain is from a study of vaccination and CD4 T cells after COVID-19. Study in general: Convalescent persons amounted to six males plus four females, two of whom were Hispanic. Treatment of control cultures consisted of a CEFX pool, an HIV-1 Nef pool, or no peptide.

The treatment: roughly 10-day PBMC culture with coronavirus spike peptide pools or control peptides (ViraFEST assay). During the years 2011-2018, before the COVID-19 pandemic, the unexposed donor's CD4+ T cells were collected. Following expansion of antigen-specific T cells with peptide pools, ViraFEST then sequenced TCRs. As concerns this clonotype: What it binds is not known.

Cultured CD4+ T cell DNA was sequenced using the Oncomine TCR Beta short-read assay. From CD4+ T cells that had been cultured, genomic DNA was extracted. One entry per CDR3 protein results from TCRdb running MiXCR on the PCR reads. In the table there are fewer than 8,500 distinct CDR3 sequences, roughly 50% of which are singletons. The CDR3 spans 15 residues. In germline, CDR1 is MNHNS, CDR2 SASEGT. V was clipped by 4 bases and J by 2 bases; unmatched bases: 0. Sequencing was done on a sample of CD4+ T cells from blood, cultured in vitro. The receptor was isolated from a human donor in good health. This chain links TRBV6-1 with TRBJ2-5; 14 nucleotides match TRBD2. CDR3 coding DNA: TGTGCCAGCAGTGGACTAGCGGGGGGGCAAGAGACCCAGTACTTC. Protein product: CASSGLAGGQETQYF.